This TCR beta chain is from a study of blood T cell repertoires in COVID-19. Germline V lookup: CDR1 SGHNT, CDR2 YYREEE (reference sequence). The V gene lost 3 bases and the J gene lost 4 bases, with 7 bases spanning the gap. CDR3 size: 13 residues. Under the authors' procedure: Reference gene primer amplification gave nucleated cell count estimates. Clones were sequenced by immunoSEQ multiplex PCR, and TCRdb holds only the in-frame ones, with some missing. That table is the source of V, J and clone size, and D and trimming were worked out from the DNA. This table holds 93,000 or so clones, 88% found once.

This chain uses TRBV5-4 with TRBJ1-4; maybe TRBD1 (5 bases). What was sequenced was peripheral blood. The sequence derives from a human donor in a cohort sampled during active COVID-19. The CDR3 sequence is CASSSTDNEKLFF. As DNA, the CDR3 is TGTGCCAGCAGCTCGACAGATAATGAAAAACTGTTTTTT.